These 6 T cell receptor beta chains share one sample of origin, sequenced in a study of blood T cell repertoires in COVID-19. Sequenced by immunoSEQ multiplex PCR; TCRdb stores in-frame clones only, minus some. Among some 170,000 clones, under 80% were seen once, and the ten largest hold about 3%. The specimen was peripheral blood. The origin of the receptors is a man in his sixties or seventies with acute or convalescent COVID-19.

V is TRBV12-3 or TRBV12-4 and J is TRBJ1-2; maybe TRBD1 (6 bases). The V and J ends lost 6 bases and 6 bases respectively, with 11 bases between them. CDR3 length: 12 residues. The CDR3 DNA follows: TGTGCCAGCAGACAGGGCGTCAATGGCTACACCTTC. This encodes CASRQGVNGYTF.

The rearrangement joins TRBV3-1 (or the pseudogene TRBV3-2) to TRBJ1-2; TRBD1 aligns across 7 bases. The CDR3 totals 17 residues. V was clipped by 1 base and J by 0 bases; unmatched bases: 8. Looked up from germline, CDR1 is LGHDT and CDR2 is YNNKEL (reference sequence). Here the CDR3 DNA reads TGTGCCAGCAGCCAAGGAAGGCAGACAGGGACTAACTATGGCTACACCTTC. Translated: CASSQGRQTGTNYGYTF.

The V gene is TRBV15, the J gene TRBJ2-3, with D perhaps matching TRBD1 (6 bases). The length of the CDR3 is 14 residues. The V gene lost 0 bases and the J gene lost 3 bases, with 7 bases spanning the gap. CDR1 is LNHNV and CDR2 is YYDKDF in the germline V gene (reference sequence). The CDR3 bases are TGTGCCACCAGCAGAGACAGGGGTACAGATACGCAGTATTTT. Translation: CATSRDRGTDTQYF. Full variable domain (remainder filled in from reference TRBV15 and TRBJ2-3): DAMVIQNPRYQVTQFGKPVTLSCSQTLNHNVMYWYQQKSSQAPKLLFHYYDKDFNNEADTPDNFQSRRPNTSFCFLDIRSPGLGDTAMYLCATSRDRGTDTQYFGPGTRLTVL.

The chain recombines TRBV18 with TRBJ2-3; 9 nucleotides match TRBD1. With V trimmed by 5 bases and J by 4 bases, 1 base remained unmatched. The CDR3 is 13 residues long. Germline CDR1 reads KGHSH; CDR2 reads LQKENI. The CDR3 loop reads CASSRDRADTQYF. In nucleotides, the CDR3 is TGTGCCAGCTCAAGGGACAGGGCAGATACGCAGTATTTT.

This rearrangement joins TRBV30 to TRBJ1-4, with 12 bases lining up with TRBD1. The germline V gene has CDR1 GTSNPN and CDR2 SVGIG (reference sequence). The CDR3 sequence is 17 residues long. The J segment lost 0 bases and the V segment lost 2 bases, leaving 4 bases of the junction unmatched. The CDR3 here is CAWSRDRGRATNEKLFF. In nucleotides, the CDR3 is TGTGCCTGGAGTCGGGACAGGGGGCGCGCAACTAATGAAAAACTGTTTTTT.

The rearrangement links TRBV14 to TRBJ2-4; D is perhaps TRBD1 (5 bases). The germline gives CDR1 SGHDN, CDR2 FVKESK. This CDR3 region has 11 residues. Trimming cost V 9 bases and J 7 bases, with 10 bases left between them. CDR3 coding DNA: TGTGCCAGTGGGGCAGGGAACATTCAGTACTTC. Translated: CASGAGNIQYF. The full variable domain, completed using reference TRBV14 and TRBJ2-4, is EAGVTQFPSHSVIEKGQTVTLRCDPISGHDNLYWYRRVMGKEIKFLLHFVKESKQDESGMPNNRFLAERTGGTYSTLKVQPAELEDSGVYFCASGAGNIQYFGAGTRLSVL.